The source of this T cell receptor beta chain is a study of CD8 T cells in Susac syndrome. There are 11 residues in the CDR3. Trimming stripped 6 bases from V and 3 bases from J, with 6 bases between. Germline lookup yields CDR1 SNHLY and CDR2 FYNNEI. Random hexamers primed reverse transcription of roughly 0.5 to 1 ug RNA. Amplification of TCR beta CDR3 used immunoSEQ multiplex PCR across 54 Vbeta and 13 Jbeta. In TCRdb, the immunoSEQ multiplex PCR reads were re-called with MiXCR into one record per CDR3 protein. The sample lists 170,000 or so distinct CDR3 sequences, approximately 95% occurring once. Sequencing of TCR beta was performed on blood CD8+ T cells and on blood CD4+ T cells. Those who served as multiple sclerosis controls were treatment-naive patients with stable or active relapsing-remitting disease.

V usage is TRBV2 and J usage is TRBJ2-7; D is possibly TRBD1 (5 bases). Source material: CD8+ T cells from PBMCs. This receptor was identified in a human donor with multiple sclerosis. The CDR3 nucleotides are TGTGCCAGCAGGACAGACTACGAGCAGTACTTC. Protein sequence: CASRTDYEQYF.